The clone carrying this T cell receptor (beta chain) was detected ten times or more. These data belong to a study of Graves' ophthalmopathy and Graves' hyperthyroidism. Someone took the PBMCs out of approximately 10 ml of fresh peripheral blood. RNA served as the template for amplifying TCR beta CDR3 regions. An initial RT-PCR round employing HTBI primers preceded a second-round multiplex PCR. One entry per CDR3 protein, called by TCRdb with MiXCR from the multiplex PCR reads. The repertoire has under 350,000 distinct CDR3 sequences, around a sixth of them found once; the top ten carry 9% to 15%. Trimming removed 3 bases from V and 0 bases from J; junction bases left unmatched: 6. The CDR3 covers 15 residues. Germline V CDR1 and CDR2: DFQATT, SNEGSKA (reference sequence).

The V gene is TRBV20-1, the J gene TRBJ1-1, with 8 bases that match TRBD1. Sequences were obtained from peripheral blood. This clonotype originated in an adult man with Graves' ophthalmopathy. The CDR3 sequence is CSARYRDRMNTEAFF. The DNA for the CDR3 is TGCAGTGCTAGGTACCGGGACAGGATGAACACTGAAGCTTTCTTT.